This record concerns one TCR beta chain sequence. The data originate from a study of T cells expressing NK-cell markers. The CDR3 loop spans 14 amino acids. In germline, CDR1 is SEHNR, CDR2 FQNEAQ (reference sequence). TCRdb re-called the 5' RACE reads, yielding one record per CDR3 amino acid sequence without DNA. The record lists 350,000 to 450,000 distinct CDR3 sequences, of which the ten most abundant hold roughly 5.2%. The sequencing sample was made of blood T cells: a sorted CD56 or NKG2C T cell subset, CD4+ or CD8+ T cells, or bulk PBMC T cells (not recorded which). The V call is TRBV7-9, the J call TRBJ2-3; TCRdb gives TRBD1 as the D gene, but with no DNA this cannot be confirmed. The sequence came from a man aged 18-75 years in good health. CDR3 in amino acids: CASSWDRHTDTQYF.